This T cell receptor (beta chain) derives from a study of blood T cell repertoires in COVID-19 (dated by TCRdb to about 2020). Context from the whole study: Samples from collaborators originated in the United States, Italy and Spain and spanned both the acute and convalescent phases of COVID-19. The material from the prospective study consisted of cDNA or gDNA derived from T cells, B-cell-depleted T cells, or PBMCs. Deeply sampled blood TCRbeta repertoires from subjects exposed to, actively infected with, or recovered from COVID-19 were included in the dataset. The repertoires were released in a freely available public database intended as a resource for research on the immune response to SARS-CoV-2. Samples came from the ongoing ImmuneRACE study (first 160 participants) plus 1,254 subjects from 6 global collaborators. A de-identified subject ID, COVID-19 status, age in years and sex were almost always included in the sample metadata. Where HLA class I and class II types were available, the types were taken from metadata supplied by the sample provider, not from assay-based typing.

The CDR3 runs 16 amino acids, cysteine and phenylalanine included. Just the 48-base CDR3 DNA is kept, in frame starting at base 1. V and J are truncated by 6 bases and 0 bases respectively, leaving an intervening sequence of 15 bases. The germline V gene encodes CDR1 LNHDA and CDR2 SQIVND (reference sequence). TCRbeta CDR3 regions were amplified from genomic DNA using the immunoSEQ Assay, a bias-controlled multiplex PCR. The authors processed their data as follows. The number of nucleated cells in each sample was estimated by amplification of reference gene primers within the assay. To quantify the absolute abundance of each unique TCRbeta CDR3 rearrangement, sequence reads were collapsed and filtered. For each sample, productive Simpson clonality was calculated as the square root of Simpson's diversity index across productive rearrangements. The immuneACCESS repertoire file appears here via TCRdb, limited to in-frame rearrangements. These files lack a portion of the clones; in checked studies, under half of the deficit traces to unresolved V genes, and the cause of the others is not known. V, J and clone size derive from that table, while D and trimming were established from the DNA sequence. The sample contains roughly 67,000 clones, 76% of them found a single time. The top ten clones comprise about 6.4% of the sample.

Broader findings and caveats from the paper: The quantity of clinical and demographic metadata differed by source and by participant and was supplied without curation.

The collaborating institutions used their own protocols to collect whole blood in K2EDTA tubes. For TCRbeta analysis, collaborators shipped samples as frozen whole blood, isolated PBMCs, or DNA extracted from either of those sample types. Details on this clone: Its antigen is currently not known. Base qualities are not provided; no much larger clone lies one nucleotide away.

Material for sequencing was peripheral blood. The chain is encoded by TRBV19 joined to TRBJ2-4, with TRBD2 as a weak D call on 5 bases. This TCR was sampled from a woman in her fifties or sixties with active or convalescent COVID-19. The CDR3 corresponds to CASSQRASLAKNIQYF. In nucleotides, the sequence is TGTGCCAGTAGCCAGAGGGCCAGCTTAGCCAAAAACATTCAGTACTTC.